This T cell receptor (beta chain) was retrieved from a study of identical twins. The study's findings and limits: The abundant beta clonotypes from cord blood had fewer insertions, and memory repertoires had none of this. Donors were not followed over many years; analysis was cross-sectional.

TCRdb called the 5' RACE reads again in MiXCR, with one record for every CDR3 protein. Of about 690,000 distinct CDR3 sequences in the sample, 5.5% to 7.5% are singletons; the top ten hold 1.5% to 2%. In the case of this clonotype: Its specificity is not known.

V dropped 8 bases and J dropped 4; count of bases not matched to a gene: 7. CDR1 KGHDR and CDR2 SFDVKD come from the germline V gene. This CDR3 has 15 amino acids. Sequencing input: naive T cells sorted from blood. This sequence was found in a man between 18 and 35 years old in good health. The J gene is TRBJ2-2, the V gene TRBV24-1, with 9 bases identical to TRBD1. The CDR3 reads CATTGTGSFTGELFF. The CDR3 coding sequence is TGTGCCACCACCGGGACAGGGTCGTTCACCGGGGAGCTGTTTTTT.